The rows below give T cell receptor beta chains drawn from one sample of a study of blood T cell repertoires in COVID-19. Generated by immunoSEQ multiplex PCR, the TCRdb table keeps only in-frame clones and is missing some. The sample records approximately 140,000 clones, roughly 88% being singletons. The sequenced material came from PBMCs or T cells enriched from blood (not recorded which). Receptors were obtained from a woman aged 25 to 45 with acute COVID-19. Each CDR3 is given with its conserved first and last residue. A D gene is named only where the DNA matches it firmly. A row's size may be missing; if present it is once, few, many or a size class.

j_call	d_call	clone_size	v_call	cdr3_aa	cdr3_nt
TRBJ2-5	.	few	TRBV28	CASKAGVLYQETQYF	TGTGCCAGCAAGGCAGGGGTCCTGTACCAAGAGACCCAGTACTTC
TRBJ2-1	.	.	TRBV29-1	CSVERGISYNEQFF	TGCAGCGTTGAGAGAGGGATTTCCTACAATGAGCAGTTCTTC
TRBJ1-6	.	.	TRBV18	CASSPTRDINNSPLHF	TGTGCCAGCTCACCGACCCGGGACATTAATAATTCACCCCTCCACTTT
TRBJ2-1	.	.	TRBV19	CASRKGSSYNEQFF	TGTGCCAGTAGAAAAGGGAGTTCCTACAATGAGCAGTTCTTC
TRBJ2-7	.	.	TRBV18	CASSPSSYEQYF	TGTGCCAGCTCACCCTCCAGCTACGAGCAGTACTTC
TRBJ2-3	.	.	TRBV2	CASSEGRGTYTDTQYF	TGTGCCAGCAGTGAAGGTCGGGGGACCTACACAGATACGCAGTATTTT
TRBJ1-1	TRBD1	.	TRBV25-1	CASEGQGYTEAFF	TGTGCCAGCGAGGGACAGGGTTACACTGAAGCTTTCTTT
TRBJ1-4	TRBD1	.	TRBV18	CASSLKLVGTGEKLFF	TGTGCCAGCTCACTGAAGCTGGTGGGGACAGGAGAAAAACTGTTTTTT
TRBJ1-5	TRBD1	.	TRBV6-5	CASNRPGQGMQPQHF	TGTGCCAGCAATAGACCGGGACAGGGGATGCAGCCCCAGCATTTT
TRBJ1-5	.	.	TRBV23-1	CASRPRGYKPQHF	TGCGCCAGCCGCCCCAGAGGTTACAAGCCCCAGCATTTT
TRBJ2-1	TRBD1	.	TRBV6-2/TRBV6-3	CASSQGETYNEQFF	TGTGCCAGCAGTCAGGGGGAGACCTACAATGAGCAGTTCTTC
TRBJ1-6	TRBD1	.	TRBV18	CASSPGTGVSPLHF	TGTGCCAGCTCACCCGGGACAGGGGTTTCACCCCTCCACTTT
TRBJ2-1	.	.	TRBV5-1	CASSLTGSGEQFF	TGCGCCAGCAGCTTGACGGGTTCGGGTGAGCAGTTCTTC
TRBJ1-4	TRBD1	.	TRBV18	CASSLGTGGNEKLFF	TGTGCCAGCTCACTTGGGACAGGGGGCAATGAAAAACTGTTTTTT
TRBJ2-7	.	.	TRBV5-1	CASSLASYSEQYF	TGCGCCAGCAGCTTGGCCTCTTACTCCGAGCAGTACTTC
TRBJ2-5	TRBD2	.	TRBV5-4	CASSSGLAGGETQYF	TGTGCCAGCAGCTCGGGACTAGCGGGAGGGGAGACCCAGTACTTC
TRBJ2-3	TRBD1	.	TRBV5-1	CASSFVKTGVGNTDTQYF	TGCGCCAGCAGCTTCGTTAAAACAGGGGTCGGGAACACAGATACGCAGTATTTT
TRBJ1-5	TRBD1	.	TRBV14	CASSVQGSNQPQHF	TGTGCCAGCAGCGTACAGGGGAGCAATCAGCCCCAGCATTTT
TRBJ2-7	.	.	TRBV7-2	CASRLGAAFEQYF	TGTGCCAGTCGTTTGGGGGCCGCCTTTGAGCAGTACTTC
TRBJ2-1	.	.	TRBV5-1	CASSGLGSSYNEQFF	TGCGCCAGCAGCGGCTTAGGGAGCTCCTACAATGAGCAGTTCTTC
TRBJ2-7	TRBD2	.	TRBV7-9	CASSPSGRAGEQYF	TGTGCCAGCAGCCCAAGCGGGAGGGCCGGCGAGCAGTACTTC
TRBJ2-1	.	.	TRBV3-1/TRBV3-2	CASSQGGASLSGNEQFF	TGTGCCAGCAGCCAAGGAGGAGCTAGCCTCTCTGGCAATGAGCAGTTCTTC
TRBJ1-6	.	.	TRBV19	CASSMAQGPDSPLHF	TGTGCCAGTAGTATGGCCCAGGGTCCGGATTCACCCCTCCACTTT
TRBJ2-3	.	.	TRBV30	CAWSVDSQDTQYF	TGTGCCTGGAGTGTAGACTCGCAAGATACGCAGTATTTT